Sequencing of this TCR beta chain was carried out in a study of cytomegalovirus exposure and HLA in healthy donors (dated by TCRdb to 2016 to 2017). Concerning the study at large: According to a later analysis, one platform produced both the roughly 130 validation repertoires and the 666 repertoires of the first cohort. Besides the first cohort of approximately 710 subjects, a separate validation cohort made up of about 120 different subjects was used. The aim of the study was to test whether cataloging public T cell receptors could identify signatures of past pathogen exposure. High-throughput TCR immunosequencing, statistical association of individual TCRs with disease status, and machine learning were combined to predict cytomegalovirus infection status.

Separate from the approximately 670-subject first cohort, the validation cohort of 95 to 150 subjects was the group to which the donors belonged. Results the study describes overall, beyond this receptor: It was suggested by the authors that the approach could potentially be generalized to other disease states and immunological phenotypes. Subsequent analysis determined that TCRs grouped into clusters in the first cohort also showed a tendency toward co-occurrence across the roughly 120 validation repertoires, and approximately 94% of cluster scores exceeded 0. Most TCR sequences were seen in very few donors, while some public TCRs were found in many individuals. A later analysis had no HLA typing for the validation cohort, so co-occurrence there was scored across all 120 repertoires. A few of the identified cytomegalovirus-associated TCR beta chains were confirmed in vitro to be specific for cytomegalovirus antigens. The classifier was reported to diagnose cytomegalovirus status with high specificity and sensitivity in both the original cohort and the validation cohort. A total of about 180 TCR beta chains were listed by the study as associated with cytomegalovirus.

Libraries were prepared through the immunoSEQ multiplex PCR assay. The paper's processing steps were these. A statistical classification framework was built to diagnose cytomegalovirus status from the catalog of TCR beta chain sequences. TCRdb mirrors the immuneACCESS table, restricted to in-frame sequences. Some clones are absent from its copies; in checked studies, under half trace to an unresolved V gene, and the reason for the others is unknown. V, J and clone size were drawn from that table, and D and trimming were deduced from the DNA. The sample includes 250,000 to 400,000 clones, with roughly 90% observed a single time. More than 0.95% of the sample lies in the top ten. Regarding this clone: Its binding antigen is unknown. Per-nucleotide qualities are absent, and no much larger clonotype sits a single base away.

CDR1 and CDR2 are drawn from the germline V gene: SNHLY, FYNNEI. Trimming at the junction amounts to 4 bases on V and 0 bases on J, and the germline ends lie 13 bases apart. Measured from the cysteine to the phenylalanine, the CDR3 is 17 residues long. Only CDR3 DNA is held: 51 bases, read in frame from base 1. This chain joins TRBV2 to TRBJ2-6; the D gene is not confidently resolved. What was sequenced was PBMCs. The receptor comes from a man aged 25 to 40 in good health and CMV-seronegative. The DNA sequence is given as TGTGCCAGCAGTGCTTCCAGGCGTTCCTCTGGGGCCAACGTCCTGACTTTC. This codes for CASSASRRSSGANVLTF.